This T cell receptor beta chain stems from a study of patients and donors after allogeneic stem cell transplantation. Each CDR3 protein is one row after TCRdb ran MiXCR on the RT-PCR reads. The table includes some 960,000 distinct CDR3 sequences, approximately 19% detected once. V lost 3 bases and J lost 9, with 18 bases in between. The CDR3 is made up of 15 amino acids. The germline gives CDR1 MGHRA, CDR2 YSYEKL. The sequence derives from a human donor who was either an allogeneic HSCT recipient or a stem cell or donor lymphocyte infusion donor (not recorded which). It is not recorded whose cells these are; they may come from a transplant donor. Material for sequencing was blood, either unsorted or a sorted T cell fraction (not recorded which). The chain combines TRBV4-1 with TRBJ2-1; D gene unclear. The CDR3 protein is CASSQEYKGFGEQFF. In DNA form, the CDR3 reads TGCGCCAGCAGCCAGGAATATAAGGGTTTCGGTGAGCAGTTCTTC.